One sample yielded the 24 T cell receptor beta chains listed below, sequenced in a study of control samples from healthy donors and cancer patients. TCRdb keeps only in-frame clones here, not all; method: immunoSEQ multiplex PCR. The sample shows approximately 100,000 clones, 85% to 90% of them seen only once. The sequenced material came from blood. The source is a woman between 40 and 55 years old in good health.

This chain links TRBV5-5 with TRBJ2-3; 11 positions agree with TRBD2. The CDR3 contains 16 residues. Germline loops: CDR1 SGHKS, CDR2 YYEKEE (reference sequence). Trimming at V came to 1 base and at J to 5 bases, leaving 6 bases not matched to a gene. The CDR3 region has the DNA TGTGCCAGCAGCTTGAGTAGCGGGGGGGCGAGAGATACGCAGTATTTT. Translated, it gives CASSLSSGGARDTQYF.

Here the CDR3 reads CASRLDPPQYF. For the CDR3, the DNA is TGTGCCAGCAGGCTAGATCCCCCCCAGTACTTC. The V call is TRBV6-5, the J call TRBJ2-5; D is uncertain. The germline V gene encodes CDR1 MNHEY and CDR2 SVGAGI. This CDR3 spans 11 amino acids. With 6 bases removed from V and 9 bases from J, the gap between germline ends came to 11 bases.

The genes are TRBV7-2 and TRBJ2-4; 9 bases match TRBD2. J lost 6 bases, V lost 1 base, and 7 bases had no gene match. The CDR3 covers 16 residues. The germline V gene has CDR1 SGHTA and CDR2 FQGNSA. Here the CDR3 reads CASSLGGGGAGNIQYF. In nucleotides, the CDR3 is TGTGCCAGCAGCTTAGGAGGCGGGGGGGCCGGAAACATTCAGTACTTC.

The chain couples TRBV7-7 to TRBJ1-1; no definite D call. CDR3 length: 19 residues. Trimming stripped 1 base from V and 1 base from J, with 22 bases between. Germline V lookup: CDR1 SSHAT, CDR2 FNYEAQ (reference sequence). DNA of the CDR3: TGTGCCAGCAGCTTAGAAGTAAGTCCCAAGCAAGAACGGAACACTGAAGCTTTCTTT. Encoded protein: CASSLEVSPKQERNTEAFF. The variable domain in full, with the rest retrieved from reference TRBV7-7 and TRBJ1-1, is GAGVSQSPRYKVTKRGQDVTLRCDPISSHATLYWYQQALGQGPEFLTYFNYEAQPDKSGLPSDRFSAERPEGSISTLTIQRTEQRDSAMYRCASSLEVSPKQERNTEAFFGQGTRLTVV.

The rearrangement uses TRBV25-1 and TRBJ2-7; 7 bases align to TRBD2. This CDR3 comprises 17 residues. V shed 2 bases and J 4 bases; nucleotides not matched to a gene: 14. The germline V gene encodes CDR1 MGHDK and CDR2 SYGVNS. In nucleotides, the CDR3 is TGTGCCAGCAGTGAAATCCCGTGTGGGGGGGATCAGTACGAGCAGTACTTC. Protein: CASSEIPCGGDQYEQYF.

The rearrangement links TRBV5-6 to TRBJ2-3; D not resolved. Germline loops: CDR1 SGHDT, CDR2 YYEEEE. Trimming removed 0 bases at V and 4 bases at J, with 12 bases between. The CDR3 is made up of 15 amino acids. CDR3 region: CASSLGGDPSDTQYF. The CDR3 nucleotides read TGTGCCAGCAGCTTGGGAGGCGATCCCTCAGATACGCAGTATTTT.

CDR3 DNA sequence: TGCGCCAGCAGGGCGGCTCTCCTTAATGAGCAGTACTTC. It specifies CASRAALLNEQYF. The J gene is TRBJ2-7, the V gene TRBV4-1; D gene uncertain. Trimming pared 6 bases from V and 7 bases from J, leaving 16 bases between. This CDR3 has 13 amino acids. Germline V CDR1 and CDR2: MGHRA, YSYEKL.

This clone was seen just once. The V gene is TRBV12-5, the J gene TRBJ2-3; no reliable D call. CDR3 length equals 16 residues. Looked up from germline, CDR1 is LGHNT and CDR2 is FRNRAP. Trimming cost V 3 bases and J 2 bases, with 15 bases left between them. The CDR3 DNA follows: TGTGCTAGTGGTTTCCTGACCCCAGCCTACACAGATACGCAGTATTTT. Translating gives CASGFLTPAYTDTQYF.

The genes are TRBV9 and TRBJ1-1; D unclear. The CDR3 contains 14 residues. With 4 bases removed from V and 3 bases from J, the gap between germline ends came to 13 bases. From germline, CDR1 is SGDLS and CDR2 YYNGEE. The CDR3 sequence is CASSPQEGYTEAFF. The CDR3 DNA reads as TGTGCCAGCAGCCCTCAAGAGGGCTACACTGAAGCTTTCTTT.

The V and J genes are TRBV4-3 and TRBJ1-5, with D maybe TRBD1 (5 bases). Germline V gives CDR1 LGHNA, CDR2 YSLEER. This CDR3 region has 15 residues. Trimming removed 4 bases at V and 3 bases at J, with 13 bases between. The CDR3, as DNA: TGCGCCAGCAGCCTGGTGTATGGGGCCAATCAGCCCCAGCATTTT. Its translation is CASSLVYGANQPQHF.

The rearrangement uses TRBV10-3 and TRBJ1-6, with 7 bases that match TRBD1. The CDR3 runs 13 residues. The V gene's germline CDR1 is ENHRY and CDR2 SYGVKD. The junction had 4 bases not matched to a gene; V was cut back by 9 bases and J by 5 bases. CDR3 sequence reads: CAIRTGNNSPLHF. As DNA, the CDR3 is TGTGCCATTAGGACAGGCAATAATTCACCCCTCCACTTT.

The DNA of the CDR3 is TGTGCCAGCAGCTTTACAGGGACCCCTCACTATGGCTACACCTTC. Translation: CASSFTGTPHYGYTF. J is TRBJ1-2 and V is TRBV5-6, with D possibly TRBD1 on 6 matching bases. From germline, CDR1 is SGHDT and CDR2 YYEEEE. The CDR3 has 15 residues. V was clipped by 2 bases and J by 3 bases, with 14 bases between them.

Written as DNA, the CDR3 is TGTGCCAGCAGCTTAGGACTAGCGGGGGGGCCAGATACGCAGTATTTT. It specifies CASSLGLAGGPDTQYF. The V and J genes are TRBV7-3 and TRBJ2-3; 15 positions match TRBD2. The CDR3 consists of 16 residues. Germline-derived CDR1 and CDR2 are SGHTA and FQGTGA. With 2 bases clipped from V and 4 bases from J, the junction kept 1 base outside the gene matches.

The chain recombines TRBV14 with TRBJ2-7; unclear D gene. The CDR3 is 11 amino acids. Germline V gene data show CDR1 as SGHDN and CDR2 as FVKESK. Trimming cost V 2 bases and J 5 bases, with 4 bases left between them. The CDR3 DNA is TGTGCCAGCAGCCAATTGGACGAGCAGTACTTC. Translation gives CASSQLDEQYF.

With regard to this clone: Other DNA sequences in this sample translate to the same CDR3. The V gene is TRBV6-5, the J gene TRBJ1-1; TRBD1 agrees at 7 bases. With 7 bases clipped from V and 3 bases from J, the junction kept 2 bases outside the gene matches. In germline, CDR1 is MNHEY, CDR2 SVGAGI. CDR3 length equals 12 residues. The CDR3 DNA is TGTGCCAGCAACAGGGGTGACACTGAAGCTTTCTTT. Residues: CASNRGDTEAFF.

The rearrangement uses TRBV30 and TRBJ2-6; 10 positions match TRBD2. The CDR3 contains 17 residues. Germline V gives CDR1 GTSNPN, CDR2 SVGIG (reference sequence). V lost 2 bases and J lost 0; bases outside the gene matches: 4. CDR3 DNA: TGTGCCTGGAGTCTAGCGGGGGCCCACTCTGGGGCCAACGTCCTGACTTTC. It encodes CAWSLAGAHSGANVLTF.

CDR3: CASSNIGLGLETQYF. The DNA for the CDR3 is TGTGCCAGTAGTAATATCGGTTTGGGACTAGAGACCCAGTACTTC. The chain links TRBV19 to TRBJ2-5; a weak D match, TRBD2 (6 bases). Germline CDR1 LNHDA, CDR2 SQIVND (reference sequence). V was trimmed by 4 bases and J by 4 bases, leaving 16 bases between them. The CDR3 has 15 amino acids.

This clone occurred once. The rearrangement joins TRBV7-2 to TRBJ1-1; D gene unclear. The CDR3 sequence is 14 residues long. Trimming removed 4 bases from V and 0 bases from J, with 9 bases in between. Per the germline V gene, CDR1 is SGHTA and CDR2 is FQGNSA. CDR3 region: CASSSTTLNTEAFF. The DNA of the CDR3 is TGTGCCAGCAGCTCCACTACCTTGAACACTGAAGCTTTCTTT.

The chain has TRBV5-1 and TRBJ2-1; no definite D call. The germline V gene has CDR1 SGHRS and CDR2 YFSETQ. The CDR3 consists of 15 residues. V dropped 0 bases and J dropped 4 bases, with 11 bases sitting between them. The DNA for the CDR3 is TGCGCCAGCAGCTTGGGAACACTTGATTACAATGAGCAGTTCTTC. Amino acid sequence: CASSLGTLDYNEQFF.

A few counts support this clone. The sample carries other DNA sequences with the same CDR3. The chain combines TRBV18 with TRBJ2-7, with a weak D call TRBD1 (5 bases). V was cut by 3 bases and J by 0 bases, with 9 bases left in between. The CDR3 has 14 residues. Germline values: CDR1 KGHSH, CDR2 LQKENI. CDR3 amino acids: CASSPQTGSYEQYF. The CDR3 DNA reads as TGTGCCAGCTCACCGCAAACAGGCTCCTACGAGCAGTACTTC.

The chain has TRBV7-2 and TRBJ1-6, with a possible D match to TRBD1 (5 bases). CDR1 is SGHTA, CDR2 FQGNSA, per germline. Between the trimmed V and J ends, which lost 6 bases and 13 bases, there was a span of 19 bases. This CDR3 spans 14 amino acids. In DNA, the CDR3 is TGTGCCAGCAGATCCGGGACTAACAAACAGCCCCTCCACTTT. Its translation is CASRSGTNKQPLHF.

The J gene is TRBJ1-1, the V gene TRBV18, with 11 bases fitting TRBD1. The CDR3 extends over 16 amino acids. V gave up 5 bases and J gave up 5 bases; unmatched junction bases: 10. Germline lookup yields CDR1 KGHSH and CDR2 LQKENI. This CDR3 is CASSSLGQGAKTEAFF. The CDR3 DNA is TGTGCCAGCTCATCTTTAGGACAGGGGGCGAAGACTGAAGCTTTCTTT.

V gene TRBV10-3 combines with J gene TRBJ2-2, with TRBD1 matching 8 bases. CDR1 is ENHRY, CDR2 SYGVKD, per germline. CDR3 length equals 14 residues. The V and J ends lost 6 bases and 3 bases, in that order; junction bases with no gene match: 3. CDR3 sequence reads: CAIRTGVDTGELFF. CDR3 bases: TGTGCCATCAGGACAGGGGTGGACACCGGGGAGCTGTTTTTT.

The gene calls are TRBV6-1 and TRBJ2-1, with D hard to call. The CDR3 length is 14 residues. The germline CDR1 and CDR2 sequences are MNHNS and SASEGT. V was shortened by 1 base and J by 3 bases, with 7 bases between the two germline ends. The CDR3 loop reads CASSEVTVYNEQFF. DNA of the CDR3: TGTGCCAGCAGTGAAGTCACGGTCTACAATGAGCAGTTCTTC.